This T cell receptor (beta chain) was identified in a study of CD8 T cells in cerebrospinal fluid in Alzheimer's disease. TCRdb reprocessed the 10x single-cell sequencing reads and reports one entry per CDR3 protein, with no DNA. This repertoire includes roughly 1,700 distinct CDR3 sequences. The CDR3 runs to 14 residues. CDR1 and CDR2 (germline): MNHNS, SASEGT. What was sequenced was cerebrospinal fluid. The receptor comes from a human donor with mild cognitive impairment. This chain connects TRBV6-1 to TRBJ2-2. The CDR3 loop reads CASIGQINTGELFF.